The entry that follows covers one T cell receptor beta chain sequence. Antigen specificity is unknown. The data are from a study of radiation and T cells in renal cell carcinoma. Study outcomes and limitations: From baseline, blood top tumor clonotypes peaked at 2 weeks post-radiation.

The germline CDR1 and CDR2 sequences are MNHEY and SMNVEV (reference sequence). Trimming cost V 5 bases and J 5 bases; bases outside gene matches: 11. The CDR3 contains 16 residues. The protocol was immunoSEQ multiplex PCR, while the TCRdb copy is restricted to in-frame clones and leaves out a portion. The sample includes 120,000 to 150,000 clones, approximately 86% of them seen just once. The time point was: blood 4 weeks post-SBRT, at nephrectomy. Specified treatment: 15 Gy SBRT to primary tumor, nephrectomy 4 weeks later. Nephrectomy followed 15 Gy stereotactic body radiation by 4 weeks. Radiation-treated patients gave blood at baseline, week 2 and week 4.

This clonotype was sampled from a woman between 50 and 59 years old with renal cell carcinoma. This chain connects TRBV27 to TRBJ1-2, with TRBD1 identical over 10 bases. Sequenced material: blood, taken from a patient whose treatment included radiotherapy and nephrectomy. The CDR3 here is CASSQLSGTGAYGYTF. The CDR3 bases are TGTGCCAGCAGTCAGCTATCCGGGACAGGGGCATATGGCTACACCTTC.